These T cell receptor beta chains were read from a single sample in a study of OX40 agonist ivuxolimab in advanced cancers. Sequenced by immunoSEQ multiplex PCR; TCRdb stores in-frame clones only, minus some. Of over 15,000 clones detected, around 83% appear once; the ten largest clones hold 13%. Specimen: CD4+ or CD8+ T cells sorted from blood, collected in a trial of the OX40 agonist ivuxolimab. Source of these receptors: an adult with an advanced solid tumor such as melanoma, head and neck, liver or kidney cancer. The CDR3 runs from the conserved cysteine through the conserved F or W. A D gene is named only where the DNA matches it firmly. Clone size is shown for a subset of rows, as once, few, many or a class of expanded clone.

j_gene	d_gene	v_gene	abundance	CDR3aa	CDR3nt
TRBJ2-3	.	TRBV6-6	.	CASINQGTLGTDTQYF	TGTGCCAGCATCAACCAGGGGACACTCGGCACAGATACGCAGTATTTT
TRBJ1-1	TRBD1	TRBV5-1	.	CASGDRAVSEAFF	TGCGCCAGCGGGGACAGGGCAGTCTCTGAAGCTTTCTTT
TRBJ1-2	.	TRBV27	.	CASSPRGSYGYTF	TGTGCCAGCAGCCCTCGAGGTAGCTATGGCTACACCTTC
TRBJ2-1	.	TRBV28	.	CASKSRPANEQFF	TGTGCCAGCAAGAGCCGGCCCGCCAATGAGCAGTTCTTC
TRBJ1-5	.	TRBV19	.	CASSMGTYQPQHF	TGTGCCAGTAGTATGGGGACTTATCAGCCCCAGCATTTT
TRBJ1-1	.	TRBV28	once	CASSRGGEWTEAFF	TGTGCCAGCAGCCGCGGGGGGGAGTGGACTGAAGCTTTCTTT
TRBJ1-4	.	TRBV25-1	.	CASSEYGVRGPYEKLFF	TGTGCCAGCAGTGAATATGGTGTCAGGGGTCCCTATGAAAAACTGTTTTTT
TRBJ1-5	.	TRBV5-8	.	CASSLVGGPNQPQHF	TGTGCCAGCAGCTTGGTCGGGGGGCCGAATCAGCCCCAGCATTTT
TRBJ2-2	TRBD2	TRBV7-7	.	CASSPRLAGTANTGELFF	TGTGCTAGCAGCCCTCGACTAGCGGGGACCGCGAACACCGGGGAGCTGTTTTTT
TRBJ1-3	.	TRBV5-1	.	CASSLGHSGNTIYF	TGCGCCAGCAGCTTGGGACACTCTGGAAACACCATATATTTT
TRBJ1-5	.	TRBV2	.	CASSEGPLSNQPQHF	TGTGCCAGCAGTGAAGGACCCCTTAGCAATCAGCCCCAGCATTTT
TRBJ1-3	.	TRBV28	medium-sized	CASSPGQWFSGNTIYF	TGTGCCAGCAGTCCCGGACAGTGGTTCTCTGGAAACACCATATATTTT
TRBJ1-5	.	TRBV7-9	.	CASSWAGGNQPQHF	TGTGCCAGCAGCTGGGCTGGGGGCAATCAGCCCCAGCATTTT
TRBJ2-3	.	TRBV6-1	.	CASRTEPGTQYF	TGTGCCAGCAGGACCGAGCCGGGTACGCAGTATTTT
TRBJ2-2	.	TRBV19	.	CASSTGRNTGELFF	TGTGCCAGTAGTACAGGGAGAAACACCGGGGAGCTGTTTTTT
TRBJ1-5	TRBD1	TRBV19	.	CASSTLGQGNQPQHF	TGTGCCAGTAGTACACTCGGACAGGGGAATCAGCCCCAGCATTTT
TRBJ1-2	.	TRBV2	.	CASSAGRGYGYTF	TGTGCCAGCAGTGCGGGGAGGGGCTATGGCTACACCTTC
TRBJ2-5	TRBD2	TRBV10-2	.	CASSETSGRLGTQYF	TGCGCCAGCAGCGAGACTAGCGGGAGGCTGGGGACCCAGTACTTC
TRBJ2-1	.	TRBV2	.	CASRYRPNMSPEQFF	TGTGCCAGCAGATACCGACCTAATATGAGCCCCGAGCAGTTCTTC
TRBJ2-7	TRBD2	TRBV5-1	.	CASSLGAGGSEQYF	TGCGCCAGCAGCTTGGGGGCGGGGGGGAGCGAGCAGTACTTC
TRBJ2-5	.	TRBV9	few	CASSVGPAPSETQYF	TGTGCCAGCAGCGTAGGCCCAGCGCCTTCGGAGACCCAGTACTTC
TRBJ2-1	.	TRBV10-2	.	CASSVSSSYNEQFF	TGCGCCAGCAGTGTTAGTAGCTCCTACAATGAGCAGTTCTTC
TRBJ2-5	TRBD2	TRBV4-1	.	CASSQDIQRGLIETQYF	TGCGCCAGCAGCCAAGATATTCAGCGGGGGCTAATAGAGACCCAGTACTTC
TRBJ2-2	TRBD1	TRBV4-3	.	CASSQETKGRGPGELFF	TGCGCCAGCAGCCAAGAAACAAAGGGCAGGGGGCCCGGGGAGCTGTTTTTT
TRBJ1-6	TRBD1	TRBV18	.	CASSPIGGFNSPLHF	TGTGCCAGCTCACCAATAGGGGGCTTTAATTCACCCCTCCACTTT
TRBJ1-1	.	TRBV7-2	.	CASSTNMNTEAFF	TGTGCCAGCAGCACAAACATGAACACTGAAGCTTTCTTT
TRBJ2-1	TRBD2	TRBV5-6	few	CATLAGASSYNEQFF	TGTGCCACCTTAGCGGGGGCAAGCTCCTACAATGAGCAGTTCTTC
TRBJ1-2	.	TRBV18	.	CASSLQDGARGYTF	TGTGCCAGCTCATTGCAGGATGGTGCTAGAGGCTACACCTTC
TRBJ1-2	.	TRBV4-1	.	CASSQRLGDYGYTF	TGCGCCAGCAGCCAACGCCTGGGCGACTATGGCTACACCTTC
TRBJ1-1	TRBD1	TRBV9	.	CASSVEPTGDTEAFF	TGTGCCAGCAGCGTAGAACCGACAGGGGACACTGAAGCTTTCTTT
TRBJ2-7	TRBD1	TRBV7-6	.	CASSANRGHSYEQYF	TGTGCCAGCAGCGCCAACAGGGGGCACTCCTACGAGCAGTACTTC
TRBJ1-2	.	TRBV4-3	.	CASSQDLGGGGDYGYTF	TGCGCCAGCAGCCAAGATCTAGGGGGGGGCGGCGACTATGGCTACACCTTC
TRBJ2-1	TRBD1	TRBV9	few	CASSVGPGTGVVDEQFF	TGTGCCAGCAGCGTAGGCCCGGGGACAGGGGTTGTTGATGAGCAGTTCTTC
TRBJ2-7	.	TRBV11-2	.	CASSPPGSPSYEQYF	TGTGCCAGCAGCCCTCCGGGCTCCCCTTCCTACGAGCAGTACTTC
TRBJ1-2	TRBD1	TRBV5-1	.	CASSSLTGGDYGYTF	TGCGCCAGCAGCTCCCTGACAGGGGGCGACTATGGCTACACCTTC
TRBJ2-3	.	TRBV27	.	CASSQTGTIRTDTQYF	TGTGCCAGCAGTCAGACCGGGACGATTCGCACAGATACGCAGTATTTT
TRBJ2-1	.	TRBV7-2	.	CASSSRGDSNEQFF	TGTGCCAGCAGCTCGAGGGGGGATAGCAATGAGCAGTTCTTC
TRBJ1-4	TRBD1	TRBV7-2	.	CASSQGAPVGKLFF	TGTGCCAGCAGTCAGGGGGCGCCGGTAGGAAAACTGTTTTTT
TRBJ2-3	TRBD2	TRBV9	.	CASSSNPGLGADTQYF	TGTGCCAGCAGCTCAAACCCGGGACTAGGAGCAGATACGCAGTATTTT
TRBJ1-5	.	TRBV28	.	CASKASNNQPQHF	TGTGCCAGCAAAGCGTCAAACAATCAGCCCCAGCATTTT
TRBJ1-4	TRBD1	TRBV2	.	CASSGTGRNEKLFF	TGTGCCAGCAGTGGGACAGGGAGAAATGAAAAACTGTTTTTT
TRBJ1-4	.	TRBV5-4	once	CASSLEVGFEKLFF	TGTGCCAGCAGCTTGGAAGTCGGATTTGAAAAACTGTTTTTT
TRBJ1-5	.	TRBV6-1	.	CASSAGGSGQPQHF	TGTGCCAGCAGTGCTGGGGGCTCCGGTCAGCCCCAGCATTTT
TRBJ2-7	.	TRBV19	once	CASRVGRAGAHEQYF	TGTGCCAGTAGAGTGGGAAGGGCAGGGGCGCACGAGCAGTACTTC
TRBJ1-4	.	TRBV30	.	CAWSLPGGEKLFF	TGTGCCTGGAGTTTGCCAGGAGGGGAAAAACTGTTTTTT
TRBJ1-1	.	TRBV6-1	.	CATRWGVNTEAFF	TGTGCCACTAGGTGGGGAGTAAACACTGAAGCTTTCTTT
TRBJ2-7	.	TRBV5-1	.	CASSSETYEQYF	TGCGCCAGCAGCTCGGAGACCTACGAGCAGTACTTC
TRBJ1-2	TRBD1	TRBV18	.	CASSPRQGIDGYTF	TGTGCCAGCTCACCACGACAGGGTATAGATGGCTACACCTTC
TRBJ1-1	TRBD1	TRBV6-6	.	CASSFGQATGTEAFF	TGTGCCAGCAGTTTCGGACAGGCCACGGGCACTGAAGCTTTCTTT
TRBJ2-7	.	TRBV28	.	CASSLQPTGQYF	TGTGCCAGCAGTTTACAGCCAACAGGGCAGTACTTC
TRBJ2-7	TRBD1	TRBV9	.	CASSVDGQGALQYF	TGTGCCAGCAGCGTAGATGGACAGGGGGCTTTGCAGTACTTC
TRBJ2-1	TRBD2	TRBV19	.	CASIEASGGSYNEQFF	TGTGCCAGTATAGAGGCTAGCGGGGGTTCCTACAATGAGCAGTTCTTC
TRBJ2-2	.	TRBV7-3	.	CASSQTVRHTGELFF	TGTGCCAGCAGCCAGACAGTGCGACACACCGGGGAGCTGTTTTTT
TRBJ2-5	.	TRBV7-3	.	CASSLSGSGKETQYF	TGTGCCAGCAGCTTATCCGGCTCTGGTAAAGAGACCCAGTACTTC
TRBJ2-3	.	TRBV5-8	.	CASSLGSWATDTQYF	TGTGCCAGCAGCTTGGGTAGCTGGGCCACAGATACGCAGTATTTT
TRBJ1-2	TRBD1	TRBV28	few	CASNRGGIRQGEENGYTF	TGTGCCAGCAACAGGGGGGGCATACGACAAGGGGAGGAGAATGGCTACACCTTC
TRBJ1-1	.	TRBV7-9	.	CASSFMFVGTEAFF	TGTGCCAGCAGCTTTATGTTTGTGGGCACTGAAGCTTTCTTT
TRBJ2-7	.	TRBV6-1	.	CASSEEVRGLYEQYF	TGTGCCAGCAGTGAAGAGGTAAGGGGACTCTACGAGCAGTACTTC